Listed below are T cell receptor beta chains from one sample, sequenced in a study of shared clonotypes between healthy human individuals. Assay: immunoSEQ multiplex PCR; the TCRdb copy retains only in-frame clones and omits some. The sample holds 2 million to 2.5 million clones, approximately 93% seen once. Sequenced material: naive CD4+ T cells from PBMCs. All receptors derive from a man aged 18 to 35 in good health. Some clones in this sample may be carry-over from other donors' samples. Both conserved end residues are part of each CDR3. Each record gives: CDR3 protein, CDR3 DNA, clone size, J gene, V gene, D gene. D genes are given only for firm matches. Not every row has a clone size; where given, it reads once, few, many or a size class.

CDR3aa: CASSIGTGMTGELFF
CDR3nt: TGTGCCAGTAGTATAGGCACAGGGATGACCGGGGAGCTGTTTTTT
abundance: .
j_gene: TRBJ2-2
v_gene: TRBV19
d_gene: .

CDR3aa: CSARDRPEAFF
CDR3nt: TGCAGTGCTAGAGACAGGCCTGAAGCTTTCTTT
abundance: .
j_gene: TRBJ1-1
v_gene: TRBV20-1
d_gene: .

CDR3aa: CASNPLSGYGNTIYF
CDR3nt: TGTGCCAGCAACCCCTTGTCAGGGTATGGAAACACCATATATTTT
abundance: .
j_gene: TRBJ1-3
v_gene: TRBV5-8
d_gene: .

CDR3aa: CASSLDGYNEQFF
CDR3nt: TGTGCCAGCAGCTTAGACGGGTACAATGAGCAGTTCTTC
abundance: .
j_gene: TRBJ2-1
v_gene: TRBV11-2
d_gene: .

CDR3aa: CASSTHYNEQFF
CDR3nt: TGTGCCAGCAGCACCCACTACAATGAGCAGTTCTTC
abundance: .
j_gene: TRBJ2-1
v_gene: TRBV7-3
d_gene: .

CDR3aa: CASSSTRQGRGGYTF
CDR3nt: TGTGCCAGCAGCTCCACCCGACAGGGTCGGGGTGGCTACACCTTC
abundance: .
j_gene: TRBJ1-2
v_gene: TRBV28
d_gene: TRBD1

CDR3aa: CASSLASGTVVETQYF
CDR3nt: TGTGCCAGCAGCTTAGCCTCAGGGACGGTGGTAGAGACCCAGTACTTC
abundance: .
j_gene: TRBJ2-5
v_gene: TRBV7-2
d_gene: .

CDR3aa: CASSETPWGETQYF
CDR3nt: TGTGCCAGCAGTGAGACCCCTTGGGGAGAGACCCAGTACTTC
abundance: .
j_gene: TRBJ2-5
v_gene: TRBV6-4
d_gene: .

CDR3aa: CASSQDWSANYGYTF
CDR3nt: TGTGCCAGCAGCCAAGATTGGTCAGCGAACTATGGCTACACCTTC
abundance: .
j_gene: TRBJ1-2
v_gene: TRBV4-2
d_gene: .

CDR3aa: CASSFGTVEAFF
CDR3nt: TGTGCCAGCAGCTTTGGGACAGTTGAAGCTTTCTTT
abundance: .
j_gene: TRBJ1-1
v_gene: TRBV7-9
d_gene: TRBD1

CDR3aa: CAWSAQDRFEGYTF
CDR3nt: TGTGCCTGGAGTGCCCAGGACAGGTTCGAGGGCTACACCTTC
abundance: few
j_gene: TRBJ1-2
v_gene: TRBV30
d_gene: TRBD1

CDR3aa: CASSLGGTGFNYTF
CDR3nt: TGTGCCAGCAGCTTGGGGGGAACAGGGTTTAACTACACCTTC
abundance: .
j_gene: TRBJ1-2
v_gene: TRBV5-4
d_gene: .

CDR3aa: CASSPRGTDRDYGYTF
CDR3nt: TGTGCCAGTAGTCCCCGGGGAACGGACCGCGACTATGGCTACACCTTC
abundance: .
j_gene: TRBJ1-2
v_gene: TRBV19
d_gene: .

CDR3aa: CASSQYRTSGSSYEQYF
CDR3nt: TGTGCCAGCAGCCAATATAGGACTAGCGGGAGCTCCTACGAGCAGTACTTC
abundance: .
j_gene: TRBJ2-7
v_gene: TRBV14
d_gene: TRBD2

CDR3aa: CASSSGTSGRRTDTQYF
CDR3nt: TGTGCCAGCAGTTCCGGGACTAGCGGGAGGAGGACAGATACGCAGTATTTT
abundance: .
j_gene: TRBJ2-3
v_gene: TRBV28
d_gene: TRBD2

CDR3aa: CASSLEGQPTIYEQYF
CDR3nt: TGTGCCAGCAGCTTAGAGGGACAGCCGACCATCTACGAGCAGTACTTC
abundance: .
j_gene: TRBJ2-7
v_gene: TRBV7-3
d_gene: TRBD1

CDR3aa: CASSLRQSSNYGYTF
CDR3nt: TGTGCCAGCAGCTTACGACAGAGCTCTAACTATGGCTACACCTTC
abundance: .
j_gene: TRBJ1-2
v_gene: TRBV11-1
d_gene: .

CDR3aa: CAWSVGRLTEAFF
CDR3nt: TGTGCCTGGAGTGTAGGCAGACTTACTGAAGCTTTCTTT
abundance: .
j_gene: TRBJ1-1
v_gene: TRBV30
d_gene: .

CDR3aa: CASSEWRLSADEQFF
CDR3nt: TGTGCCAGCAGTGAATGGAGACTTAGCGCGGATGAGCAGTTCTTC
abundance: .
j_gene: TRBJ2-1
v_gene: TRBV25-1
d_gene: .

CDR3aa: CASSRAGSGRFYEQYF
CDR3nt: TGTGCCAGCAGCAGAGCTGGGAGCGGGAGGTTCTACGAGCAGTACTTC
abundance: .
j_gene: TRBJ2-7
v_gene: TRBV7-9
d_gene: TRBD2

CDR3aa: CASSFMPDTQYF
CDR3nt: TGTGCCAGCAGTTTTATGCCAGATACGCAGTATTTT
abundance: .
j_gene: TRBJ2-3
v_gene: TRBV28
d_gene: .

CDR3aa: CSARQGNTEAFF
CDR3nt: TGCAGCGCAAGACAGGGGAACACTGAAGCTTTCTTT
abundance: .
j_gene: TRBJ1-1
v_gene: TRBV29-1
d_gene: TRBD1

CDR3aa: CASSSGTGNYGYTF
CDR3nt: TGTGCCAGCAGTTCCGGGACAGGGAACTATGGCTACACCTTC
abundance: .
j_gene: TRBJ1-2
v_gene: TRBV28
d_gene: TRBD1

CDR3aa: CAWDTRNQPQHF
CDR3nt: TGTGCCTGGGACACCCGAAATCAGCCCCAGCATTTT
abundance: .
j_gene: TRBJ1-5
v_gene: TRBV30
d_gene: .

CDR3aa: CASSQDGNGPRSYEQYF
CDR3nt: TGTGCCAGCAGCCAAGATGGGAACGGCCCACGCTCCTACGAGCAGTACTTC
abundance: .
j_gene: TRBJ2-7
v_gene: TRBV4-2
d_gene: .

CDR3aa: CASSFGGRSYNEQFF
CDR3nt: TGTGCCAGCAGCTTCGGGGGCCGCTCCTACAATGAGCAGTTCTTC
abundance: .
j_gene: TRBJ2-1
v_gene: TRBV5-5
d_gene: .

CDR3aa: CAGGGVPEAFF
CDR3nt: TGTGCCGGTGGGGGGGTCCCTGAAGCTTTCTTT
abundance: few
j_gene: TRBJ1-1
v_gene: TRBV6-1
d_gene: .

CDR3aa: CASSPGSGELFF
CDR3nt: TGTGCCAGCAGCCCCGGGTCCGGGGAGCTGTTTTTT
abundance: .
j_gene: TRBJ2-2
v_gene: TRBV28
d_gene: .

CDR3aa: CASRHGPKAGVEETQYF
CDR3nt: TGTGCCAGCAGACATGGCCCCAAAGCGGGAGTAGAAGAGACCCAGTACTTC
abundance: .
j_gene: TRBJ2-5
v_gene: TRBV28
d_gene: TRBD2

CDR3aa: CASSYSRAQETQYF
CDR3nt: TGTGCCAGCAGTTATTCCAGGGCCCAGGAGACCCAGTACTTC
abundance: .
j_gene: TRBJ2-5
v_gene: TRBV6-5
d_gene: .

CDR3aa: CASSLTVGAEAFF
CDR3nt: TGCGCCAGCAGTTTGACAGTTGGCGCTGAAGCTTTCTTT
abundance: .
j_gene: TRBJ1-1
v_gene: TRBV5-1
d_gene: .

CDR3aa: CASSYSQGPEAFF
CDR3nt: TGTGCCAGCAGTTACTCGCAGGGGCCTGAAGCTTTCTTT
abundance: .
j_gene: TRBJ1-1
v_gene: TRBV6-6
d_gene: .

CDR3aa: CAFRRETQYF
CDR3nt: TGTGCCTTTCGAAGAGAGACCCAGTACTTC
abundance: .
j_gene: TRBJ2-5
v_gene: TRBV19
d_gene: .

CDR3aa: CASSPGHLTGELFF
CDR3nt: TGTGCCAGCTCACCGGGACATCTGACCGGGGAGCTGTTTTTT
abundance: .
j_gene: TRBJ2-2
v_gene: TRBV18
d_gene: .

CDR3aa: CASSWGLAGGTQYF
CDR3nt: TGCGCCAGCAGCTGGGGACTAGCGGGAGGGACCCAGTACTTC
abundance: .
j_gene: TRBJ2-5
v_gene: TRBV4-1
d_gene: TRBD2

CDR3aa: CASSQDWAFGTQETQYF
CDR3nt: TGCGCCAGCAGCCAAGATTGGGCCTTCGGGACACAAGAGACCCAGTACTTC
abundance: .
j_gene: TRBJ2-5
v_gene: TRBV4-3
d_gene: .

CDR3aa: CSARDTGEQYF
CDR3nt: TGCAGTGCTAGAGATACGGGCGAGCAGTACTTC
abundance: .
j_gene: TRBJ2-7
v_gene: TRBV20-1
d_gene: .

CDR3aa: CASSQATGSSYGYTF
CDR3nt: TGCGCCAGCAGCCAAGCGACAGGGTCAAGCTATGGCTACACCTTC
abundance: .
j_gene: TRBJ1-2
v_gene: TRBV4-1
d_gene: TRBD1

CDR3aa: CASSAQTGGKNTIYF
CDR3nt: TGTGCCAGCAGCGCCCAGACAGGGGGCAAAAACACCATATATTTT
abundance: .
j_gene: TRBJ1-3
v_gene: TRBV9
d_gene: TRBD1

CDR3aa: CASSPPAIETQYF
CDR3nt: TGTGCCAGCTCACCACCCGCGATAGAGACCCAGTACTTC
abundance: .
j_gene: TRBJ2-5
v_gene: TRBV18
d_gene: .

CDR3aa: CASSSGAQAETQYF
CDR3nt: TGCGCCAGCAGCTCCGGGGCCCAAGCGGAGACCCAGTACTTC
abundance: .
j_gene: TRBJ2-5
v_gene: TRBV5-1
d_gene: .

CDR3aa: CASSPGAGGSINEQFF
CDR3nt: TGTGCCAGCAGCCCAGGTGCGGGAGGGAGCATAAATGAGCAGTTCTTC
abundance: .
j_gene: TRBJ2-1
v_gene: TRBV7-3
d_gene: TRBD2

CDR3aa: CSVVWGGPWTGELFF
CDR3nt: TGCAGCGTTGTGTGGGGCGGTCCATGGACCGGGGAGCTGTTTTTT
abundance: .
j_gene: TRBJ2-2
v_gene: TRBV29-1
d_gene: .

CDR3aa: CASSVSGRSHNEQFF
CDR3nt: TGCGCCAGCAGCGTAAGCGGGAGGTCACACAATGAGCAGTTCTTC
abundance: .
j_gene: TRBJ2-1
v_gene: TRBV5-1
d_gene: TRBD2

CDR3aa: CASSEVGADTQYF
CDR3nt: TGTGCCAGCAGTGAAGTGGGCGCAGATACGCAGTATTTT
abundance: .
j_gene: TRBJ2-3
v_gene: TRBV6-1
d_gene: .

CDR3aa: CASTTGGRSTDTQYF
CDR3nt: TGTGCCAGCACCACCGGGGGCCGGAGCACAGATACGCAGTATTTT
abundance: .
j_gene: TRBJ2-3
v_gene: TRBV13
d_gene: .

CDR3aa: CASSSSKASAHNEQFF
CDR3nt: TGTGCCAGCAGTTCATCCAAGGCTAGCGCCCACAATGAGCAGTTCTTC
abundance: .
j_gene: TRBJ2-1
v_gene: TRBV28
d_gene: .

CDR3aa: CASSLAGTYEQYF
CDR3nt: TGTGCCAGCAGCTTAGCAGGGACCTACGAGCAGTACTTC
abundance: .
j_gene: TRBJ2-7
v_gene: TRBV7-9
d_gene: .

CDR3aa: CASRDSPYRYTF
CDR3nt: TGTGCCAGCAGGGACAGCCCCTATCGCTACACCTTC
abundance: .
j_gene: TRBJ1-2
v_gene: TRBV28
d_gene: .

CDR3aa: CASSFDRDNEQFF
CDR3nt: TGTGCCAGCAGCTTCGACAGGGACAATGAGCAGTTCTTC
abundance: .
j_gene: TRBJ2-1
v_gene: TRBV11-2
d_gene: TRBD1

CDR3aa: CASSLAGLAYNEQFF
CDR3nt: TGCGCCAGCAGCTTGGCAGGACTAGCGTACAATGAGCAGTTCTTC
abundance: .
j_gene: TRBJ2-1
v_gene: TRBV5-1
d_gene: TRBD2

CDR3aa: CASSAPGGEQYF
CDR3nt: TGTGCCAGCAGTGCTCCGGGGGGTGAGCAGTACTTC
abundance: .
j_gene: TRBJ2-7
v_gene: TRBV6-6
d_gene: TRBD2

CDR3aa: CASSSVGTYGYTF
CDR3nt: TGCGCCAGCAGCTCCGTTGGTACTTATGGCTACACCTTC
abundance: .
j_gene: TRBJ1-2
v_gene: TRBV5-1
d_gene: .

CDR3aa: CASSATSGIYNEQFF
CDR3nt: TGTGCCAGCAGCGCGACTAGCGGGATCTACAATGAGCAGTTCTTC
abundance: .
j_gene: TRBJ2-1
v_gene: TRBV9
d_gene: TRBD2

CDR3aa: CASSLLVQEHYGYTF
CDR3nt: TGTGCCAGCAGCTTGTTGGTACAGGAGCACTATGGCTACACCTTC
abundance: .
j_gene: TRBJ1-2
v_gene: TRBV5-5
d_gene: .

CDR3aa: CASRNGQGVRAEAFF
CDR3nt: TGTGCCAGCAGGAACGGACAGGGGGTTAGGGCTGAAGCTTTCTTT
abundance: .
j_gene: TRBJ1-1
v_gene: TRBV27
d_gene: TRBD1

CDR3aa: CASRQAGLRVNTEAFF
CDR3nt: TGTGCCAGCAGGCAAGCGGGGCTCCGGGTGAACACTGAAGCTTTCTTT
abundance: once
j_gene: TRBJ1-1
v_gene: TRBV28
d_gene: .